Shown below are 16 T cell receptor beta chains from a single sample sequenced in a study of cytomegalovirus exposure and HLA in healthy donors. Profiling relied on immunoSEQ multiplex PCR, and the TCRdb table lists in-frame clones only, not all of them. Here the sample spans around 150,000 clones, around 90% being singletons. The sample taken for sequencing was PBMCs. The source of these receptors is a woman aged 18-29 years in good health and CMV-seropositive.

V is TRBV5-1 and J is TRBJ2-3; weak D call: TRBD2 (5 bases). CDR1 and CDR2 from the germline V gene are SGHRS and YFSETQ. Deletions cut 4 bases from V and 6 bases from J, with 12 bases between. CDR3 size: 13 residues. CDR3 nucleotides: TGCGCCAGCAGCCCACGACCTAGCGATACGCAGTATTTT. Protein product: CASSPRPSDTQYF.

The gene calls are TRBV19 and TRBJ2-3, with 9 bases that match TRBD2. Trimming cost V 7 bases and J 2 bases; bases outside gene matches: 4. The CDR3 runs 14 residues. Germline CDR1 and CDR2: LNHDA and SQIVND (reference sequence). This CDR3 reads CASTLAGYTDTQYF. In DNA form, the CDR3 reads TGTGCCAGTACCCTAGCGGGATACACAGATACGCAGTATTTT.

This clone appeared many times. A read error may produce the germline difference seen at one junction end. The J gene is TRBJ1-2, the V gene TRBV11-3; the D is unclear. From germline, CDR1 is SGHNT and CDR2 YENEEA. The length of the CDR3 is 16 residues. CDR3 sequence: CASSLEGRGANYGYTF. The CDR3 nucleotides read TGTGCCAGCAGCCTAGAAGGGCGGGGAGCTAACTATGGCTACACCTTC.

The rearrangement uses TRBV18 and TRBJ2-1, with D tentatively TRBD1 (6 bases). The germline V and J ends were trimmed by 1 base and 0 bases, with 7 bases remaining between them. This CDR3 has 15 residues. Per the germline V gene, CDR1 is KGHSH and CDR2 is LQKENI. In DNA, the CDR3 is TGTGCCAGCTCACCACAGGGGGACTCCTACAATGAGCAGTTCTTC. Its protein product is CASSPQGDSYNEQFF.

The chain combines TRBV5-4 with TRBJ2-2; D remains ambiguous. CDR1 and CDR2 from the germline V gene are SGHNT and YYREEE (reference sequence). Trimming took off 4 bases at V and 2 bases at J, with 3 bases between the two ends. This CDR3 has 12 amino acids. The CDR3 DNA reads TGTGCCAGCAGCCAAAACACCGGGGAGCTGTTTTTT. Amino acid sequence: CASSQNTGELFF.

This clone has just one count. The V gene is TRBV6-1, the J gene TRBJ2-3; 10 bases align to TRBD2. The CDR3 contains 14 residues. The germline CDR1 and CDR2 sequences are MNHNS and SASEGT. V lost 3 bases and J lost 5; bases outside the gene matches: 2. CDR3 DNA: TGTGCCAGCAGTGACCTAGCGGGAGTAGATACGCAGTATTTT. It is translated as CASSDLAGVDTQYF.

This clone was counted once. The CDR3 bases are TGTGCCAGCAGTAGACTAGCCAAAAACATTCAGTACTTC. It yields the protein CASSRLAKNIQYF. The chain employs TRBV28 and TRBJ2-4; no definite D call. The CDR3 runs 13 residues. The V and J ends lost 5 bases and 0 bases respectively, with 5 bases between them. CDR1 is MDHEN, CDR2 SYDVKM, per germline.

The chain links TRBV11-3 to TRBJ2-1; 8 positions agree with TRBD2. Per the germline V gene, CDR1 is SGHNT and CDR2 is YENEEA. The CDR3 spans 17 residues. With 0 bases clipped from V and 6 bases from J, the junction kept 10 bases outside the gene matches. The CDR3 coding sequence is TGTGCCAGCAGCTTAGATCTCGGCGGGAGGCTAGCCAATGAGCAGTTCTTC. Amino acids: CASSLDLGGRLANEQFF.

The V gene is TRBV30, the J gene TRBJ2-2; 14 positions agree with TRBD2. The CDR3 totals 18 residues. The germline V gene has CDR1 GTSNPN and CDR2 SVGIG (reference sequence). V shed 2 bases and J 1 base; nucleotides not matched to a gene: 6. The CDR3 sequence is CAWSSGLAGGLNTGELFF. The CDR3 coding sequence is TGTGCCTGGAGTTCAGGACTAGCGGGAGGCCTGAACACCGGGGAGCTGTTTTTT.

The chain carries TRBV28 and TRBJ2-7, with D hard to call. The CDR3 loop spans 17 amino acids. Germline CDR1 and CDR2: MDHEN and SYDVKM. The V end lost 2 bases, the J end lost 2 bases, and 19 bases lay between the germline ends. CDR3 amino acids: CASSLSLISSGAYEQYF. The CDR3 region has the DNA TGTGCCAGCAGTTTAAGCCTTATTTCCAGTGGAGCCTACGAGCAGTACTTC.

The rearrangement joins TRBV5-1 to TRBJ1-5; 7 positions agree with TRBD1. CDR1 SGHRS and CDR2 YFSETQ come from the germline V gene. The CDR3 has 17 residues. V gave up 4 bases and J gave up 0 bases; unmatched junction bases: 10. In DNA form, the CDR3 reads TGCGCCAGCAGCCGGGACAGATACGAGTATAGCAATCAGCCCCAGCATTTT. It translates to CASSRDRYEYSNQPQHF.

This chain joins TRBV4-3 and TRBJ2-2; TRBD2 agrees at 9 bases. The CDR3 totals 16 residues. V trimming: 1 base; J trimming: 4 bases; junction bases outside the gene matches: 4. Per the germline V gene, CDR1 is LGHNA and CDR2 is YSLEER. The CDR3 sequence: CASSQASGISTGELFF. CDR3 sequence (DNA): TGCGCCAGCAGCCAAGCTAGCGGGATTTCCACCGGGGAGCTGTTTTTT.

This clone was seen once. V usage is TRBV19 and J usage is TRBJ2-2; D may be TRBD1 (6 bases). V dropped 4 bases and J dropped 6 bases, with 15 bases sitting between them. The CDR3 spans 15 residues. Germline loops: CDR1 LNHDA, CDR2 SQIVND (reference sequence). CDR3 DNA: TGTGCCAGTAGTAGACCGGGACATGTACCCGGGGAGCTGTTTTTT. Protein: CASSRPGHVPGELFF.

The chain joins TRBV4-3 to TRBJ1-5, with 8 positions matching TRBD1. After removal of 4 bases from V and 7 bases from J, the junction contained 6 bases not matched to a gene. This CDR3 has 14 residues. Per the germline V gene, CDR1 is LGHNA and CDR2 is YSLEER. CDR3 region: CASSLGQGGQPQHF. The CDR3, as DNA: TGCGCCAGCAGCCTCGGACAGGGAGGGCAGCCCCAGCATTTT.

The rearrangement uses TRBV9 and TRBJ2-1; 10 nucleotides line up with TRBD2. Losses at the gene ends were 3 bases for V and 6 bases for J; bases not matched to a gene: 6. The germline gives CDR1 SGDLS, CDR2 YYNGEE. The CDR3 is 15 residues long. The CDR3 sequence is CASSARTSGSNEQFF. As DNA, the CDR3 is TGTGCCAGCAGCGCAAGGACTAGCGGCTCCAATGAGCAGTTCTTC.

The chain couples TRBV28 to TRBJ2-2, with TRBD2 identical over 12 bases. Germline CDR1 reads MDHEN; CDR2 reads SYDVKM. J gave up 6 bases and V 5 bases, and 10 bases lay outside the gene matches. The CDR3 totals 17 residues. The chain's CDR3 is CASSVLTSGSLPGELFF. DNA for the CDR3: TGTGCCAGCAGTGTCCTGACTAGCGGGAGTTTACCCGGGGAGCTGTTTTTT.